The next 5 T cell receptor beta chains were all read from a single sample in a study of cytomegalovirus exposure and HLA in healthy donors. PCR used 60 Vbeta primers and 13 Jbeta primers. Assay used: immunoSEQ multiplex PCR; TCRdb lists only in-frame clones, some missing. The sample has 150,000 to 200,000 clones, roughly 82% seen once; the top ten hold around 0.46%. Source material: PBMCs. These receptors all stem from a woman between 45 and 60 years old in good health and CMV-seronegative.

V and J are TRBV6-5 and TRBJ1-3; D ambiguous. This CDR3 has 13 amino acids. Germline-derived CDR1 and CDR2 are MNHEY and SVGAGI. V lost 0 bases and J lost 13, with 13 bases in between. The CDR3 coding sequence is TGTGCCAGCAGTTACTCCGGGGAAGGTCTAATATATTTT. This gives the protein CASSYSGEGLIYF.

The gene calls are TRBV30 and TRBJ1-5, with D unresolved. Germline V gives CDR1 GTSNPN, CDR2 SVGIG (reference sequence). Trimming took off 0 bases at V and 0 bases at J, with 18 bases between the two ends. The CDR3 is 18 residues long. The CDR3 sequence: CAWSVDQIPDISNQPQHF. CDR3 coding DNA: TGTGCCTGGAGTGTAGACCAAATCCCCGACATTAGCAATCAGCCCCAGCATTTT.

V gene TRBV7-9 combines with J gene TRBJ2-3; 14 nucleotides agree with TRBD2. The CDR3 extends over 16 amino acids. CDR1 SEHNR and CDR2 FQNEAQ come from the germline V gene (reference sequence). V dropped 3 bases and J dropped 4; count of bases not matched to a gene: 3. CDR3 nucleotide sequence: TGTGCCAGCAGCTTGACTAGCGGGAGGGCCCCAGATACGCAGTATTTT. Translating gives CASSLTSGRAPDTQYF.

The V gene is TRBV18, the J gene TRBJ2-2, with 9 bases fitting TRBD1. The V segment lost 4 bases and the J segment 1 base; nucleotides outside the gene matches: 4. This CDR3 has 16 amino acids. Germline-derived CDR1 and CDR2 are KGHSH and LQKENI. The CDR3 sequence: CASSLTGQGNTGELFF. The CDR3 DNA follows: TGTGCCAGCTCACTAACGGGACAGGGGAACACCGGGGAGCTGTTTTTT. Full variable domain (remainder filled in from reference TRBV18 and TRBJ2-2): NAGVMQNPRHLVRRRGQEARLRCSPMKGHSHVYWYRQLPEEGLKFMVYLQKENIIDESGMPKERFSAEFPKEGPSILRIQQVVRGDSAAYFCASSLTGQGNTGELFFGEGSRLTVL.

The chain carries TRBV15 and TRBJ2-5; D is ambiguous. V lost 0 bases, J lost 2 bases, and 10 bases lay in between. Germline loops: CDR1 LNHNV, CDR2 YYDKDF (reference sequence). The CDR3 is 15 residues long. CDR3 coding DNA: TGTGCCACCAGCAGAGATCCAGGCCCGCAAGAGACCCAGTACTTC. Amino acids: CATSRDPGPQETQYF.